This TCR beta chain was recovered during a study of T-cell reconstitution after alpha-beta-depleted transplantation in children. Unique molecular identifiers were used to barcode this TCRbeta library. From the PCR reads, TCRdb called clonotypes with MiXCR, one entry per CDR3 protein. The sample has 250,000 to 300,000 distinct CDR3 sequences; approximately 7.3% are singletons. There are many counts of this clonotype. Its target is not known. Study outcomes and limitations: Recipient T cells and thymic progenitors that survived were the source of the high TCRbeta diversity seen at day 60 in some patients. Counts and diversity of T cells one year after transplant came mostly from newly produced T cells. Roughly two months post-transplant, alpha-beta T cells reportedly originated from several hundred graft clones that had expanded.

V gave up 2 bases and J gave up 4 bases, with 14 bases separating them. Germline CDR1 reads SGHRS; CDR2 reads YFSETQ. This CDR3 has 15 residues. The TCR comes from a female patient aged 2-9 years who had a stem cell transplant for Fanconi anemia, so the T cells may come from the graft donor. The V gene is TRBV5-1, the J gene TRBJ2-3, with D possibly TRBD2 on 5 matching bases. The material sequenced was peripheral blood, taken 360 days after TCRalphabeta/CD19-depleted stem cell transplant. CDR3 amino acids: CASSLLSGNADTQYF. In DNA form, the CDR3 reads TGCGCCAGCAGCTTATTATCCGGGAACGCAGATACGCAGTATTTT.